This T cell receptor (beta chain) comes out of a study of T cell responses to AZD1222 COVID-19 vaccine (dated by TCRdb to the early 2020s). Background for the entire study: AZD1222 recipients whose second dose came at about 4 weeks and those whose second dose came at about 12 weeks were combined into one group, since spike-specific TCR depth and breadth did not differ between the two schedules. TCR sequencing covered more than 230 trial participants: 207 given two doses of AZD1222 and some 25 given two doses of MenACWY control vaccine. Trial participants were enrolled by age into subgroups of 18-55, 56-69 and 70-plus years, and 148, 28 and 57 TCR-sequenced participants, respectively, were included in these subgroups.

The CDR3 regions of human TCRbeta chains were analyzed by immunosequencing. The authors' pipeline ran thus. TCRs in the repertoires were matched against a reference library of SARS-CoV-2-specific TCRs that had been generated with the MIRA antigen-specificity platform. Breadth was defined as the fraction of unique TCRs that were SARS-CoV-2-associated. Depth was defined as the fraction of total T cells that were SARS-CoV-2-associated. Using the MIRA data, each spike-specific TCR was mapped to the spike region that the TCR reacts to and placed in a CD4 or CD8 class. Log10-transformed breadth and depth values were compared by one-way ANOVA with Sidak's multiple comparisons tests. Here the immuneACCESS table is served through TCRdb, limited to in-frame sequences with V and J called. Missing clones are a known gap in these copies; in checked studies unresolved V genes cover under half, and the rest lacks a known reason. Clone size and V and J calls were adopted from that table, with D and trimming inferred from the DNA. The sample table shows 100,000 or so clones, and about 86% are seen once. About 1.4% of the sample is in the top ten clones.

The germline V gene encodes CDR1 MDHEN and CDR2 SYDVKM. The V end loses 6 bases and the J end loses 11 bases, and a stretch of 19 bases separates them. From the cysteine up to the phenylalanine, the CDR3 has a length of 14 residues. Solely the CDR3 DNA is kept, with 42 bases framed from the first base. Reading the label with the study, this specimen's time point is: baseline before first vaccination. Vaccinee samples were obtained from the UK trials COV001 and COV002, which included a single-blind randomized controlled phase 2/3 trial of AZD1222 (ChAdOx1 nCoV-19) in healthy adults. Trial participant PBMC samples were collected at day 0 and day 28 after the second dose for TCRbeta chain sequencing. Comments on this clone: What this receptor recognizes is not known. No much larger clone is present one base from it, and per-base qualities are unavailable.

Beyond this particular receptor, the publication reports: Vaccine-associated CD4 TCRs spanned the whole spike protein, with dominant responses in regions 160-218 and 743-854. In the small 56-69-year group, the increase in depth fell short of significance, most likely because of low power. Reportedly, close to half of the unique spike-specific TCRs recognized epitopes lying outside the regions that are mutated in the B.1.351 and B.1.1.7 variants. After two AZD1222 doses, both the breadth and the depth of spike-specific TCRs were significantly higher than at day 0 and than in MenACWY recipients. No day 14 peak-response samples were available, so repertoires were characterized only after the peak T cell response. Conclusions about previously exposed vaccinees were limited because only six AZD1222 recipients were SARS-CoV-2 seropositive at baseline. Participants were mostly white British and included more females than males, and it was suggested by the authors that clonal diversity may have been underestimated.

This receptor was obtained from an adult in good health. This sequence uses TRBV28 and TRBJ1-4, with the D gene not confidently named. Sample: peripheral blood, taken on day 0 of AZD1222 vaccination. The bases read TGTGCCAGCAGCTCCCCGGGCCCAGCTGTTAAACTGTTTTTT. Translated, this is CASSSPGPAVKLFF.